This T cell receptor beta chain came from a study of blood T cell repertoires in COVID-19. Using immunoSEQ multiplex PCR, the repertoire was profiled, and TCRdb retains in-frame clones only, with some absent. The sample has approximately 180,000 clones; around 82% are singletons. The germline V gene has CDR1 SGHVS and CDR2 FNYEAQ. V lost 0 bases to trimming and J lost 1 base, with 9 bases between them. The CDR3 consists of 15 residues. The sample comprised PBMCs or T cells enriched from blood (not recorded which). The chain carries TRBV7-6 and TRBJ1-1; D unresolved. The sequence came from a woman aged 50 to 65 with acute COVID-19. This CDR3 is CASSLAAGRNTEAFF. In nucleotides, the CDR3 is TGTGCCAGCAGCTTAGCGGCAGGAAGGAACACTGAAGCTTTCTTT.